This TCR beta chain was sequenced in a study of cytomegalovirus exposure and HLA in healthy donors (dated by TCRdb to the late 2010s). Context from the whole study: An earlier analysis of approximately 640 of the donors reported roughly 300 Gb of sequence data and 100 million to 140 million unique TCR beta sequences from about 179 million T cells. An early release that covered roughly 600 HLA-typed donors contained about 290 gigabases of sequencing data and tens of millions of unique TCR sequences. The genetic ancestry cluster associated with self-reported Caucasian donors included about 84% of the roughly 360 genotyped donors. The study aimed to test whether signatures of past pathogen exposure could be identified by cataloging public T cell receptors. The study used immunosequencing to profile the T cell repertoires of 670 or so subjects and linked those repertoires to cytomegalovirus serostatus. Along with the approximately 620-subject first cohort, a separate validation cohort of roughly 110 different subjects was used. To predict cytomegalovirus infection status, the study brought together high-throughput TCR immunosequencing, statistical association of individual TCRs with disease status, and machine learning. A later analysis re-examined previously published TCR beta repertoires from more than 650 donors and added high-resolution HLA genotyping to investigate patterns of TCR occurrence. Rather than drawing on any new phenotypic data, the later analysis identified candidate immune exposures from TCR beta sequences and the way those sequences occurred across donors. An earlier analysis of approximately 630 of the donors applied high-throughput TCR beta sequencing to assess whether each TCR beta V gene segment acted as functional or pseudogenic. Alongside the repertoire data, information on donor age, sex, ethnicity and CMV serostatus was compiled. A later genetic analysis used genome-wide SNP genotypes for about three fifths of the 666 donors, treating that subset as a discovery cohort. All discovery cohort repertoires had been generated using a single sequencing platform. Class I and class II HLA loci were covered by the typing at four-digit resolution. Typing coverage varied by locus: about 620-640 donors for A, B, C, DRB1 and DQB1; roughly 510 for DQA1; more than 600 for DPA1; around 490 for DPB1. Four to six DR-DQ haplotypes were handled as single units for association and clustering, since linkage in the cohort was strong. Across approximately 420 genotyped donors of the cohort, an average of approximately 240,000 unique TCR beta nucleotide sequences per donor were sequenced, and approximately 17% of those sequences were non-productive. Overall study outcomes, separate from this receptor: When HLA alleles, especially DR and DQ, strongly co-occurred, attributing TCR associations to individual alleles was difficult. In vitro tests confirmed that a few of the cytomegalovirus-associated TCR beta chains recognize cytomegalovirus antigens. Compared with the 666-donor mean, donors in an Asian-associated ancestry cluster had fewer N-insertions in productive TCRs, according to a later genetic analysis. According to the authors, the approach could potentially be generalized to other disease states and immunological phenotypes. In a later analysis, most CMV-associated TCR beta chains were found to appear HLA-restricted, with HLA associations seemingly driven largely by CMV exposure. Across donors, most TCR sequences were observed very rarely, whereas some public TCRs were present in many individuals. The presence/absence analyses assumed that sequencing depth was roughly uniform across donors, and that assumption may not be true. Linkage disequilibrium might explain the correlated functional status among segregating V segments, but an unknown experimental factor could not be excluded. The 87-base-pair reads could not distinguish some IMGT-functional V segments, including TRBV6-2 and TRBV6-3, so those segments were excluded. In this cohort, only TCR beta chains were sequenced, and detectable features were limited by the absence of alpha or paired-chain data. A further reported finding was that TCR beta sequences accurately predicted the HLA-A and HLA-B alleles for most subjects in the first cohort. A cluster of highly shared sequence variants was judged likely to represent a technical artifact of the sequencing pipeline. Because HLA typing was unavailable for some donors at each locus, only the typed subset was used in association tests. According to a later analysis, parvovirus B19, influenza, CMV and Epstein-Barr virus appeared linked to several top co-occurrence clusters. Cytomegalovirus status was reported to be diagnosed by the classifier with high specificity and sensitivity in both the original and validation cohorts. Because counts were too low, 15 to 20 rarely observed V segments, including chromosome 9 orphons, were excluded from the earlier analysis of 587 of the donors. For the cohort, immune exposure information was limited to CMV serostatus. A later analysis found that TCR association rates varied across HLA loci, with DRB1 alleles showing the most associated TCRs and HLA-C alleles the fewest. An association between a missense DCLRE1C variant and V-gene and J-gene trimming of TCR beta chains was found in a later genetic analysis and replicated in an independent cohort. A total of 164 TCR beta chains were listed by the study as associated with cytomegalovirus. Broadly in line with IMGT annotations, most TCR beta V segments showed up in productive rearrangements about 87% or about 30% of the time in an earlier analysis of several hundred of the donors. In a later analysis, 15,000 to 20,000 TCR beta sequences were associated with specific HLA alleles at a false discovery rate of 0.05. In a later analysis, HLA-associated TCR beta chains showed more clonal expansion and lower generation probabilities than non-associated chains that were equally common.

From the germline V gene (reference sequence), CDR1 is MNHNY and CDR2 is SVGAGI. V is shortened by 4 bases, J by 5 bases, and the region joining them spans 11 bases. Reading from cysteine to phenylalanine, the CDR3 counts 13 amino acids. Only the CDR3 DNA stays, 39 bases, in frame from base 1. In total, 600 or so healthy bone marrow donors made up the cohort. At the time of sampling, every cohort member was nominally healthy, though immune exposures that went unrecorded were likely present. The donor was CMV seropositive and belonged to the group of around 300 seropositive cohort members. A peripheral blood sample was provided by each donor, and peripheral blood mononuclear cells were used for TCR beta sequencing. Genomic DNA was extracted from the blood cell samples with the Qiagen DNeasy Blood Extraction Kit. Note on this clone: Its antigen is not yet known. Per-nucleotide qualities are absent, and no much larger clonotype sits a single base away.

Library construction relied on the immunoSEQ multiplex PCR assay. For the multiplex PCR, a mixture combining 60 forward primers for TCR Vbeta segments and 13 reverse primers for TCR Jbeta segments was used. Amplification of the CDR3 region of rearranged TCR beta genes was performed with a multiplex PCR assay on genomic DNA. The Illumina HiSeq System was used to sequence the amplified TCR beta libraries as 87-base-pair reads. As for how the authors treated the data: Across the roughly 640 repertoires, a later analysis counted 80 million or so unique TCR beta chains, around 11 million of which were shared by at least two donors. To remove PCR and sequencing errors, raw reads were error-corrected and collapsed into unique sequences using a nearest-neighbor algorithm that merged closely related sequences. V, D and J gene segments were assigned by aligning CDR3 sequences to IMGT reference sequences. Each retained sequence needed at least a six-nucleotide match to both a V gene segment and a J gene segment. A rearrangement was called productive if the CDR3 had no stop codons and remained in frame with V and J, and every other rearrangement was called non-productive. CDR3 was defined according to IMGT convention as the region running from the second conserved V-encoded cysteine to the conserved J-encoded phenylalanine. The earlier analysis of 500 to 650 of the donors excluded any sequence lacking an unambiguous match to a single V gene segment. In an earlier analysis of approximately 590 of the donors, V segments were called functional above 56.7% productive rearrangements and were called segregating when the between-donor standard deviation exceeded 5%. To diagnose cytomegalovirus status from the catalog of TCR beta chain sequences, a statistical classification framework was built. A later analysis assigned V and J genes by comparing TCR nucleotide sequences with IMGT/GENE-DB human TR gene sequences. A later analysis assigned CDR3 sequences and most-parsimonious VDJ recombination scenarios with the TCRdist pipeline. In a later analysis, each TCR beta chain was defined by its CDR3 amino acid sequence together with its V-gene family, and reads lacking a unique V-gene family were excluded. A later analysis removed 550 to 650 highly shared, low-generation-probability nucleotide sequences to deal with suspected cross-contamination and a sequencing artifact. For each public chain, a later analysis derived a clonal expansion index from normalized ranks of inferred template counts within each repertoire. In a later analysis, generation probabilities were computed with a VDJ recombination model fitted to out-of-frame rearrangements, and the resulting probabilities were checked against IGoR. A later analysis scored TCR-TCR, TCR-HLA and TCR-CMV co-occurrence with hypergeometric tests, applying a repertoire-size bias correction to TCR pairs. A later analysis estimated false discovery rates by permuting HLA or CMV assignments 20 times. In a later analysis, co-occurring TCRs were grouped using DBSCAN, with TCRdist sequence similarity added in when clustering inside HLA-allele-positive subsets. Repertoires with fewer than 30,000 or more than 120,000 public chains, plus five repertoires with anomalous nucleotide sharing, were excluded from co-occurrence clustering. TCRdb retrieved this table from immuneACCESS and kept in-frame rearrangements only. Not all clones are present; in checked studies, unresolved V genes account for under half, and no reason is known for the remainder. The DNA was the basis for D and trimming; V, J and clone size are from that table. The sample profile shows about 160,000 clones; 80% to 85% of them were found once. Jointly, the top ten make up around 4.3% of the sample.

Here the chain combines TRBV6-6 and TRBJ1-1, with an unclear D gene assignment. The sequenced sample was PBMCs. The clonotype originates from a man in his fifties or sixties in good health and CMV-seropositive. The CDR3 region reads CASSSPGGTEAFF. The nucleotide sequence is given as TGTGCCAGCAGTTCCCCGGGTGGGACTGAAGCTTTCTTT.